This note documents a single T cell receptor beta chain sequence. This sample is part of a study of cytomegalovirus exposure and HLA in healthy donors. The data were produced by immunoSEQ multiplex PCR, yet TCRdb's version contains in-frame clones alone and is incomplete. The table records roughly 70,000 clones, over 90% of them present only once. Sequences were obtained from PBMCs. The receptor's source is a woman under 30 in good health and CMV-seropositive.

The CDR3 bases are TGTGCCATCAGTGAGTTGAGGGACTCCTCCTACGAGCAGTACTTC. Its protein is CAISELRDSSYEQYF. The rearrangement links TRBV10-3 to TRBJ2-7; weak D call: TRBD2 (6 bases). Per the germline V gene, CDR1 is ENHRY and CDR2 is SYGVKD. V was pared by 1 base and J by 0 bases, with 10 bases between. The CDR3 is 15 residues long.